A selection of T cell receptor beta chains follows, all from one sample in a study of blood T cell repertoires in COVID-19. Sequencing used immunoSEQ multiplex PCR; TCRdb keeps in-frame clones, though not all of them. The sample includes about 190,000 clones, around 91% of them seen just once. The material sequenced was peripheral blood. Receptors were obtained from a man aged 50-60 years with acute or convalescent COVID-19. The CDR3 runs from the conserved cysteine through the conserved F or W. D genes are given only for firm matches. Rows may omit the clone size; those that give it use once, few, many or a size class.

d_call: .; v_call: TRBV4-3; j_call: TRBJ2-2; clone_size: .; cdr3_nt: TGCGCCAGCAGCCCGCAGGGTTATCTGAACACCGGGGAGCTGTTTTTT; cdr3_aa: CASSPQGYLNTGELFF
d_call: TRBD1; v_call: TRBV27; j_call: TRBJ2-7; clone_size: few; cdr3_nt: TGTGCCAGCAGTGCCCCGGGACAGGGGTCCTACGAGCAGTACTTC; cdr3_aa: CASSAPGQGSYEQYF
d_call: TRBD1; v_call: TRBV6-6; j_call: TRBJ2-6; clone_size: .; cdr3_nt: TGTGCCAGCAGGCCGGGACAGGGGGCTGGGGCCAACGTCCTGACTTTC; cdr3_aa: CASRPGQGAGANVLTF
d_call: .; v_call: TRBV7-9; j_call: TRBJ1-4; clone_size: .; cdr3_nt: TGTGCCAGCAGTCCTAATTCAGCGATTAATGAAAAACTGTTTTTT; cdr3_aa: CASSPNSAINEKLFF
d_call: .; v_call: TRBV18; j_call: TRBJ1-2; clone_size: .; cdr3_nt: TGTGCCAGCTCACCACGATCCCCTGACACTTATGGCTACACCTTC; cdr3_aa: CASSPRSPDTYGYTF
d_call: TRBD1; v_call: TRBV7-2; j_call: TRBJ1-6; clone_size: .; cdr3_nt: TGTGCCAGCAGCTTAAAGACAGGGTCCTATAATTCACCCCTCCACTTT; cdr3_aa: CASSLKTGSYNSPLHF
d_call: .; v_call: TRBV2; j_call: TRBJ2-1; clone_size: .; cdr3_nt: TGTGCCAGCAGCGGACAGGGAGGGCTTGAGCAGTTCTTC; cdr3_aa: CASSGQGGLEQFF
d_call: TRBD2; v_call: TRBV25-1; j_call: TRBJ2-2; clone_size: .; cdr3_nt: TGTGCCAGCAGTGTAGCGGGGATGAACACCGGGGAGCTGTTTTTT; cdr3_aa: CASSVAGMNTGELFF
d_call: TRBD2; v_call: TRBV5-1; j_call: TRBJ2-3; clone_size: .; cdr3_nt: TGCGCCAGCAGCTTGGGACTAGCGGGGCGGAACACAGATACGCAGTATTTT; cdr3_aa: CASSLGLAGRNTDTQYF
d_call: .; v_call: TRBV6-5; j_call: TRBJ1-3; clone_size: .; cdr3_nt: TGTGCCAGCAACACCGGGACAAGTGGAAACACCATATATTTT; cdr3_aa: CASNTGTSGNTIYF
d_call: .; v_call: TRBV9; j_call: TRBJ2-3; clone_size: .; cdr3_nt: TGTGCCAGCAGCGCCCCCCGGGGAGGCACAGATACGCAGTATTTT; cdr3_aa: CASSAPRGGTDTQYF
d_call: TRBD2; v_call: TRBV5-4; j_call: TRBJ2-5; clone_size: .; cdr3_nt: TGTGCCAGCAGCTTGGTGGGGGGAGGGCCCGAGACCCAGTACTTC; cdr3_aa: CASSLVGGGPETQYF
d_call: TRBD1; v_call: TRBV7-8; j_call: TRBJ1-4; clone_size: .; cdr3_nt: TGTGCCAGCAGTCATTCCCATAGGGACAGGGGTTTTACAACTAATGAAAAACTGTTTTTT; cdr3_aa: CASSHSHRDRGFTTNEKLFF
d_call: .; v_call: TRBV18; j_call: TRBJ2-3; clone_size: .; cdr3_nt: TGTGCCAGCTCACCCCAGGCGGGACGGCGTACAGATACGCAGTATTTT; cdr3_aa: CASSPQAGRRTDTQYF
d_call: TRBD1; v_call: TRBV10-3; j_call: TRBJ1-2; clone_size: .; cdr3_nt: TGTGCCATCAGTGAGTCGACAGGGAATAGCTATGGCTACACCTTC; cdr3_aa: CAISESTGNSYGYTF
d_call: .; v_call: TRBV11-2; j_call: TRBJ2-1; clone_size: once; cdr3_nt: TGTGCCAGCAGCTTCACCAGGGACAATGAGCAGTTCTTC; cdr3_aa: CASSFTRDNEQFF
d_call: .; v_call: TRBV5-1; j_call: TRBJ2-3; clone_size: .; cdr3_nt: TGCGCCAGCAGCTTGGGGCCCACAGATACGCAGTATTTT; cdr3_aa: CASSLGPTDTQYF
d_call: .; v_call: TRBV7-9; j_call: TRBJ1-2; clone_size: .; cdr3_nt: TGTGCCAGCAGCCCCCCGGGCCTTTCAGGGATGTATGGCTACACCTTC; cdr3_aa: CASSPPGLSGMYGYTF
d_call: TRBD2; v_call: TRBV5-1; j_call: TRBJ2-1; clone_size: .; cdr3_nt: TGCGCCAGCAGCTTGGCCAGACTAGCGGGGACCTACAATGAGCAGTTCTTC; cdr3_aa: CASSLARLAGTYNEQFF
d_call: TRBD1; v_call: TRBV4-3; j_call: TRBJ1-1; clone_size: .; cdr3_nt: TGCGCCAGCAGCCTAGACAGGGGGACGGGCACTGAAGCTTTCTTT; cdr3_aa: CASSLDRGTGTEAFF
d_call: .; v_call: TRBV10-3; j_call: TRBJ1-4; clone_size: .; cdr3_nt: TGTGCCATCGCGGAGGCGGGGACTAATGAAAAACTGTTTTTT; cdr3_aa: CAIAEAGTNEKLFF
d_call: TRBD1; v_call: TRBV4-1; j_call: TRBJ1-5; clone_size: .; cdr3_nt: TGCGCCAGCAGCCAAGGACAGGGTGTTGGTCAGCCCCAGCATTTT; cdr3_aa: CASSQGQGVGQPQHF
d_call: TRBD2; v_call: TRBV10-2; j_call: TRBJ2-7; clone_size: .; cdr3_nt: TGCGCCAGCAGTGAGTCGGGCCTAGCGGGAGATACGGGGTACGAGCAGTACTTC; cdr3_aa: CASSESGLAGDTGYEQYF
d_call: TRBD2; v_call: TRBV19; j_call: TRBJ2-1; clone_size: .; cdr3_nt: TGTGCCAGTAGGCTAGCGGGAGGGCCCTACAATGAGCAGTTCTTC; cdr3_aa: CASRLAGGPYNEQFF
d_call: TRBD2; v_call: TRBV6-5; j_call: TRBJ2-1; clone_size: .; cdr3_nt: TGTGCCAGCAGGGCAGGACTAGCGGGGTACAATGAGCAGTTCTTC; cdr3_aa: CASRAGLAGYNEQFF
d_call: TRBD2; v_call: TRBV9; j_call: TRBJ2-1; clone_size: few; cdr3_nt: TGTGCCAGCAGCGACAGGACTAGCGGAACGAACAATGAGCAGTTCTTC; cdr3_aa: CASSDRTSGTNNEQFF
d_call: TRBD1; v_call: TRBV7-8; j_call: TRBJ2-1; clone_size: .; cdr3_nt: TGTGCCAGCAGCGCCATCACTACCGGGACAGGGTCCTACAATGAGCAGTTCTTC; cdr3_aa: CASSAITTGTGSYNEQFF
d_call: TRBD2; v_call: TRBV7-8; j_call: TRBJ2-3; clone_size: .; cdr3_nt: TGTGCCAGCAGCCCTTTTGCTAGCGGAGGCACAGATACGCAGTATTTT; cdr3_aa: CASSPFASGGTDTQYF
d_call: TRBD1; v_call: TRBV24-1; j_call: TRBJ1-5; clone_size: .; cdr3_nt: TGTGCCACCAGTCTCGCCGGGACAGGGGGAGAGACACTAGAAAATAGCAATCAGCCCCAGCATTTT; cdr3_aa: CATSLAGTGGETLENSNQPQHF
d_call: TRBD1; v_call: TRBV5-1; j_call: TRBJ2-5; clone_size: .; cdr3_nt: TGCGCCAGCAGCTTCGGGACAGGACAAGAGACCCAGTACTTC; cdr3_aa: CASSFGTGQETQYF
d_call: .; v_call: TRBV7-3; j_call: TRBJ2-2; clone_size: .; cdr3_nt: TGTGCCAGCAGACCAGGCTACACCGGGGAGCTGTTTTTT; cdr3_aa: CASRPGYTGELFF
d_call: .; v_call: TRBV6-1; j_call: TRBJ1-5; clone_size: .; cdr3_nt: TGTGCCAGCAGTAGGGAGGGAGGCAATCAGCCCCAGCATTTT; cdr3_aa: CASSREGGNQPQHF
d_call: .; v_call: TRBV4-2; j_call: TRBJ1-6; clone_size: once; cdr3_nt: TGTGCCAGCAGCCCACAGGGTTTGGGGGTTTCACCCCTCCACTTT; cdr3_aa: CASSPQGLGVSPLHF
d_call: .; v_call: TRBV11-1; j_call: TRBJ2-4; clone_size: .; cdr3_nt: TGTGCCAGCAGCCAGTCTCTGCGGGATGGCATTCAGTACTTC; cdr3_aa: CASSQSLRDGIQYF
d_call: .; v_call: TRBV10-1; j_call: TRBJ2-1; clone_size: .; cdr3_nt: TGCGCCAGCAGTGGACAGCAGCCCAATGAGCAGTTCTTC; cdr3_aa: CASSGQQPNEQFF
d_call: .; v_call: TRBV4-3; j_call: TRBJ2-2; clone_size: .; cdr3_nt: TGCGCCAGCAGCCAGACACCTGCCGGGGAGCTGTTTTTT; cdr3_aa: CASSQTPAGELFF
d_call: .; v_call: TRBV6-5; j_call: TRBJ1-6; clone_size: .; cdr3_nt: TGTGCCAGCAAGCCGGGACACGAGAATTCACCCCTCCACTTT; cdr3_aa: CASKPGHENSPLHF
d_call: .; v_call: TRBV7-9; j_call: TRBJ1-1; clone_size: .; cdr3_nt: TGTGCCAGCAGCTTAGGCGGTTCGGAGAACACTGAAGCTTTCTTT; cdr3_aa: CASSLGGSENTEAFF
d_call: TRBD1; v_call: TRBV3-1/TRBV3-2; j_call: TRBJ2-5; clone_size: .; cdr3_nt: TGTGCCAGCCGTACCTCCGGACAGGGATCGGAGACCCAGTACTTC; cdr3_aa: CASRTSGQGSETQYF
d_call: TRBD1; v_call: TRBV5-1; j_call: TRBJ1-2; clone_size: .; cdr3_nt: TGCGCCAGCAGCCTAGGACAGGAATATGGCTACACCTTC; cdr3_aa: CASSLGQEYGYTF
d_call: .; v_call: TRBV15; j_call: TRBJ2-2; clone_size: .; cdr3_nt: TGTGCCACCCTAGCGACGAACACCGGGGAGCTGTTTTTT; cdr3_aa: CATLATNTGELFF
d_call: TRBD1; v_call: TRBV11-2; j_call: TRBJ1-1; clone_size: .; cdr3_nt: TGTGCCAGCAGACCGGGACAGGGGAGCACTGAAGCTTTCTTT; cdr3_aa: CASRPGQGSTEAFF
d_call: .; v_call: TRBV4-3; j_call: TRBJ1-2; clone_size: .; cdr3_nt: TGCGCCAGCAGCCAAGACAGCACCCGGAGGTCCTATGGCTACACCTTC; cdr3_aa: CASSQDSTRRSYGYTF
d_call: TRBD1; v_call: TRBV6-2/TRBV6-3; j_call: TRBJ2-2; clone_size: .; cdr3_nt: TGTGCCAGCAGTTTTACAGGGGGCCTCATTTTGACCGGGGAGCTGTTTTTT; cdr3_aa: CASSFTGGLILTGELFF
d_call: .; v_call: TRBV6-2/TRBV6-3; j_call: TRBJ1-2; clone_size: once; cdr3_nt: TGTGCCAGCAGTTACTGGGGACACCGCTATGGCTACACCTTC; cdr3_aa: CASSYWGHRYGYTF
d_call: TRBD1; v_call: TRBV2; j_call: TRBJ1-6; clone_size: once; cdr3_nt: TGTGCCAGCAGCGGACAGGCGGACCAGTATAATTCACCCCTCCACTTT; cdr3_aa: CASSGQADQYNSPLHF
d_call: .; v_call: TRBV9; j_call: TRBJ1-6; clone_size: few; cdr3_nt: TGTGCCAGCAGCGTCTTCCAGGGCGGTAATTCACCCCTCCACTTT; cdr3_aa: CASSVFQGGNSPLHF
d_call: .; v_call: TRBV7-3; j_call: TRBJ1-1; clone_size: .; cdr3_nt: TGTGCCAGCAGCTTAATCCCGGGATGGAACACTGAAGCTTTCTTT; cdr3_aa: CASSLIPGWNTEAFF
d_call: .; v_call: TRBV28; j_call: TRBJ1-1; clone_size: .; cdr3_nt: TGTGCCAGCACCCCCTGGGAGGTAGCGGGAAACACTGAAGCTTTCTTT; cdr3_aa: CASTPWEVAGNTEAFF
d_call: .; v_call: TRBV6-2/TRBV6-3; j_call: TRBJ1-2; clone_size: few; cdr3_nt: TGTGCCAGCAGCCGCCCGGACAGCGGTAACTATGGCTACACCTTC; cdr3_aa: CASSRPDSGNYGYTF
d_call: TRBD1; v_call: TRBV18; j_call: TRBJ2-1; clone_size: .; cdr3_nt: TGTGCCAGCTCACCTTTGGGGACAGATTACAATGAGCAGTTCTTC; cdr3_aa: CASSPLGTDYNEQFF
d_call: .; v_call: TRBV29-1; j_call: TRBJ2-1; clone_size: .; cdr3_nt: TGCAGCGTCGTGATGGGTGGGGTCGGGGGAGGCGGGCAGTTCTTC; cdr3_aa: CSVVMGGVGGGGQFF
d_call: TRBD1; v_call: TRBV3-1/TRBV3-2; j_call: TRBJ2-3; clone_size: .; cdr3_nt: TGTGCCAGCAGCCATCGGGACAGTGTCAAGTATTTT; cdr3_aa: CASSHRDSVKYF
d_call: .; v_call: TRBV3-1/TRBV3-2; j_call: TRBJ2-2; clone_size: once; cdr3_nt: TGTGCCAGCAGCCGGGACTTCGGCGGGACCGGGGAGCTGTTTTTT; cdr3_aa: CASSRDFGGTGELFF
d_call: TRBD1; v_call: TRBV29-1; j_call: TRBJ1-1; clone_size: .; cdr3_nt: TGCAGCGTCACCTCTTGGACAGGGGGGACTGAAGCTTTCTTT; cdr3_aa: CSVTSWTGGTEAFF